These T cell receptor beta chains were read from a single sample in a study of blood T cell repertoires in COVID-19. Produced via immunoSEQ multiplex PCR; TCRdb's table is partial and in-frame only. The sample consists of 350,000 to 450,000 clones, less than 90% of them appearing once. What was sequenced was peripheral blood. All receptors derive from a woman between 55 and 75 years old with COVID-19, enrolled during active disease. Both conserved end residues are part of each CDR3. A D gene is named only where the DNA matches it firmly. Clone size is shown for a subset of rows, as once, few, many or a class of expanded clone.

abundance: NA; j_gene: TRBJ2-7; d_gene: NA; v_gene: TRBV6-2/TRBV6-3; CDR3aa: CASSFDSYYEQYF; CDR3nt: TGTGCCAGCAGTTTTGATAGTTACTACGAGCAGTACTTC
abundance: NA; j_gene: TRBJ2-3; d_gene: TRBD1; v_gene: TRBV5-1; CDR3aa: CASSPGTVRSTDTQYF; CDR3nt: TGCGCCAGCAGCCCCGGGACAGTCCGAAGCACAGATACGCAGTATTTT
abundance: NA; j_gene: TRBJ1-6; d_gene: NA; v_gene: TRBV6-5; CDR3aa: CASSPMPPLNSPLHF; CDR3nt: TGTGCCAGCAGTCCGATGCCGCCTCTAAATTCACCCCTCCACTTT
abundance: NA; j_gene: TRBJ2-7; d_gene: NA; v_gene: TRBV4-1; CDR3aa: CASSQVGEREQYF; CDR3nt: TGCGCCAGCAGCCAAGTTGGGGAGCGCGAGCAGTACTTC
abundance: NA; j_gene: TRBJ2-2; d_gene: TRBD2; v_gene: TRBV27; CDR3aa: CASASGLAGSTGELFF; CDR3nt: TGTGCCAGCGCCAGTGGGCTAGCGGGGAGCACCGGGGAGCTGTTTTTT
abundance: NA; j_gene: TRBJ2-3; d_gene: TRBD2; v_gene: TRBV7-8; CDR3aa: CASREAGSDTQYF; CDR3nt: TGTGCCAGCAGGGAAGCGGGGTCAGATACGCAGTATTTT
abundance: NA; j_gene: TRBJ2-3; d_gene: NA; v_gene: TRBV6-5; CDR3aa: CASRSHLDFHTQYF; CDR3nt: TGTGCCAGCAGGTCACACCTCGACTTCCATACGCAGTATTTT
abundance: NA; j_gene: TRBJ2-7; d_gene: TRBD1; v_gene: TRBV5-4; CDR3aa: CASSLVLLFRAGGAYEQYF; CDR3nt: TGTGCCAGCAGCTTGGTTTTACTATTCCGGGCAGGGGGCGCATACGAGCAGTACTTC
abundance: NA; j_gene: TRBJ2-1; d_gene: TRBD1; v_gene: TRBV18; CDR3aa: CASSPTGGNEQFF; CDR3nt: TGTGCCAGCTCACCCACAGGGGGCAATGAGCAGTTCTTC
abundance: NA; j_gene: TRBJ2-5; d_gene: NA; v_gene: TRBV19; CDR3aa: CASSIGTEKRPQYF; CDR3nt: TGTGCCAGTAGTATAGGGACAGAGAAGAGACCCCAGTACTTC
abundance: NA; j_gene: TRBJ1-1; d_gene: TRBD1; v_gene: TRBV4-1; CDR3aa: CASRGQILNTEAFF; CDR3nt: TGCGCCAGCAGGGGACAGATCCTGAACACTGAAGCTTTCTTT
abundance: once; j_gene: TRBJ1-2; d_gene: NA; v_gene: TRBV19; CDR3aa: CASSTIGSYGYTF; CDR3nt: TGTGCCAGTAGTACCATTGGCTCCTATGGCTACACCTTC
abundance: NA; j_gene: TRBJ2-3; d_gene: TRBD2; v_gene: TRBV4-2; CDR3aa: CASSQDRRLAEVDTQYF; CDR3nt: TGTGCCAGCAGCCAAGATCGGAGACTAGCGGAAGTGGATACGCAGTATTTT
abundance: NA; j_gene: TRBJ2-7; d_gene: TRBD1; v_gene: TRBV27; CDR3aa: CASRSQGVWEQYF; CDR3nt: TGTGCCAGCAGGAGCCAGGGGGTTTGGGAGCAGTACTTC
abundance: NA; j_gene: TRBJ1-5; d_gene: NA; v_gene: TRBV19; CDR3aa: CASSTGRSNQPQHF; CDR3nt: TGTGCCAGTAGTACAGGGCGGAGCAATCAGCCCCAGCATTTT
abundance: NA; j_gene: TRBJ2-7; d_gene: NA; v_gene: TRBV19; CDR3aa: CASSPMGRSSYEQYF; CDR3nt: TGTGCCAGTAGTCCGATGGGGCGGTCCTCCTACGAGCAGTACTTC
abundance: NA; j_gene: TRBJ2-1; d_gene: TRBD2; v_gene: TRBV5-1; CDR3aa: CASSLRSGGGGEQFF; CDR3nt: TGCGCCAGCAGCTTGCGGAGCGGGGGCGGGGGTGAGCAGTTCTTC
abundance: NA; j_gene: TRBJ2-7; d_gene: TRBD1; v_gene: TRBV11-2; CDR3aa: CASSHGTDYEQYF; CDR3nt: TGTGCCAGCAGCCACGGGACAGACTACGAGCAGTACTTC
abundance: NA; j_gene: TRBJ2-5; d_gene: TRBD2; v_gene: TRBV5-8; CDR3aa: CASSTGFTSGIQETQYF; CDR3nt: TGTGCCAGCAGCACCGGATTCACTAGCGGTATTCAAGAGACCCAGTACTTC
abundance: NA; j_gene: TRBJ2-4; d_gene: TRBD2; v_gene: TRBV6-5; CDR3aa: CASSFLSGEDIQYF; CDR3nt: TGTGCCAGCAGTTTTCTTAGCGGGGAGGACATTCAGTACTTC
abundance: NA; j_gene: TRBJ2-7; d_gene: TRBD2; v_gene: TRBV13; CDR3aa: CASSLNPGLALHEQYF; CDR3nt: TGTGCCAGCAGCTTAAATCCGGGACTAGCGCTACACGAGCAGTACTTC
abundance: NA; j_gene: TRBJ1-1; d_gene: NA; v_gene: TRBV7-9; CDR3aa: CASSGDGAEAFF; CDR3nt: TGTGCCAGCAGCGGAGACGGGGCTGAAGCTTTCTTT
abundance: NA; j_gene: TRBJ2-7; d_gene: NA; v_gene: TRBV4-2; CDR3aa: CASSQDDREYF; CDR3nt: TGTGCCAGCAGCCAAGACGATCGGGAGTACTTC
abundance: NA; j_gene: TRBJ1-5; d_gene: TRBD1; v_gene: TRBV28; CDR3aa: CASIGQGVGSNQPQHF; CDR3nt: TGTGCCAGCATAGGACAGGGGGTTGGAAGCAATCAGCCCCAGCATTTT
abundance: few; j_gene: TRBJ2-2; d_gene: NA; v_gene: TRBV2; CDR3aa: CASSRQFRNTGELFF; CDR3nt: TGTGCCAGCAGCAGACAGTTCCGGAACACCGGGGAGCTGTTTTTT
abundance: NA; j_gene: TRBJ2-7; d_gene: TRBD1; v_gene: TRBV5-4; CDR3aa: CASSLIPGGKYEQYF; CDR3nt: TGTGCCAGCAGCTTGATCCCAGGGGGAAAATACGAGCAGTACTTC
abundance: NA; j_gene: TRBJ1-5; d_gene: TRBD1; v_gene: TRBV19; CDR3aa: CASSIRQGPNQPQHF; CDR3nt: TGTGCCAGTAGTATAAGACAGGGCCCCAATCAGCCCCAGCATTTT
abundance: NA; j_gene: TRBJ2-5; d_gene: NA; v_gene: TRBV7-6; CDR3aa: CASSRSQETQYF; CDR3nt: TGTGCCAGCAGCCGTAGTCAAGAGACCCAGTACTTC
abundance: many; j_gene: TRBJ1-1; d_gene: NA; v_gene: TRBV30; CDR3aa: CAWNLGRSTEAFF; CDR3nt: TGTGCCTGGAATCTGGGGCGATCCACTGAAGCTTTCTTT
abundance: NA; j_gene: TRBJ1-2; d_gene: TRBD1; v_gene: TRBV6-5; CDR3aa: CASTQLPGQGRDTF; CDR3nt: TGTGCCAGCACCCAATTACCGGGACAGGGAAGGGACACCTTC
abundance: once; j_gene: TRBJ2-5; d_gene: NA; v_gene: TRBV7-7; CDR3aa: CASSLQETQYF; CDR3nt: TGTGCCAGCAGCCTTCAAGAGACCCAGTACTTC
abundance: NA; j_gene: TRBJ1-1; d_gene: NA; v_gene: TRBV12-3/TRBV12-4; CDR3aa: CASSLAQNTEAFF; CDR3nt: TGTGCCAGCAGTTTAGCCCAGAACACTGAAGCTTTCTTT
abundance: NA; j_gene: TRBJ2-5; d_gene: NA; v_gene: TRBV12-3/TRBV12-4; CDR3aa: CASSSTKETQYF; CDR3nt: TGTGCCAGCAGTTCGACTAAAGAGACCCAGTACTTC
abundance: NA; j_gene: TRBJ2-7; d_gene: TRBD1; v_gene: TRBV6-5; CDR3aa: CASSLTGVVYEQYF; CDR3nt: TGTGCCAGCAGCCTGACAGGGGTAGTCTACGAGCAGTACTTC
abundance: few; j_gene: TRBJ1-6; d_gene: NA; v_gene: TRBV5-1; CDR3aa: CASSLGQPNSPLHF; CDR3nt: TGCGCCAGCAGCTTGGGACAACCTAATTCACCCCTCCACTTT
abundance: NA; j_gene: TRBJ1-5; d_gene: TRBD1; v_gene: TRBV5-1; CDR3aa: CASSSQGSNQPQHF; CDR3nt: TGCGCCAGCAGCTCACAGGGGAGCAATCAGCCCCAGCATTTT
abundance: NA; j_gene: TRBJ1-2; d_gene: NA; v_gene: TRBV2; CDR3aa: CASSRGNTIF; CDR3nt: TGTGCCAGCAGTAGGGGGAACACCATCTTC
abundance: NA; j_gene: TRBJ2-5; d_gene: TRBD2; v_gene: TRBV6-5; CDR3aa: CASSYRGGETQYF; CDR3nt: TGTGCCAGCAGTTACCGCGGGGGGGAGACCCAGTACTTC
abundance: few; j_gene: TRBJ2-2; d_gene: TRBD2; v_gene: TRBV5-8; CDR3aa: CASSPGTTSNTGELFF; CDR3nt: TGTGCCAGCAGCCCCGGGACTACATCGAACACCGGGGAGCTGTTTTTT
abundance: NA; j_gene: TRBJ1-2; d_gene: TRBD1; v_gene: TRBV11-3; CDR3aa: CASSLTGRGYTF; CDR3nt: TGTGCCAGCAGCTTGACAGGGAGGGGCTACACCTTC
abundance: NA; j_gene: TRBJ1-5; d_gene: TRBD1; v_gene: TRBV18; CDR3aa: CASSGTGGRIQPQHF; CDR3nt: TGTGCCAGCTCAGGGACAGGGGGGAGGATTCAGCCCCAGCATTTT
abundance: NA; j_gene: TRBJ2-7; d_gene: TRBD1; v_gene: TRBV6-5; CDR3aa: CASSYRQGAPYEQYF; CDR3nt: TGTGCCAGCAGTTACCGGCAGGGGGCCCCCTACGAGCAGTACTTC
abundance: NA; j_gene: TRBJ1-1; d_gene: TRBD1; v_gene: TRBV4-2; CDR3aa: CASSQEILIWDRADTEAFF; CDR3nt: TGTGCCAGCAGCCAAGAAATATTAATTTGGGACAGGGCTGACACTGAAGCTTTCTTT
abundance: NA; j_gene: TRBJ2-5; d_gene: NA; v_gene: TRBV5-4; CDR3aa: CASSRDLVETQYF; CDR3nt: TGTGCCAGCAGCCGGGACTTAGTGGAGACCCAGTACTTC
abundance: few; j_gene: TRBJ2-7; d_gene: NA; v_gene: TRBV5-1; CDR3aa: CASSFTESSYEQYF; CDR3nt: TGCGCCAGCAGCTTTACTGAGTCCTCCTACGAGCAGTACTTC